The T cell receptor (beta chain) described here comes from a study of T cells after yellow fever vaccination. V lost 3 bases to trimming and J lost 7 bases; unmatched junction nucleotides: 6. The CDR3 has 14 amino acids. Germline CDR1 reads SGHTA; CDR2 reads FQGNSA. Universal primer sites and UMIs were introduced during 5'RACE template-switching synthesis of TCR cDNA. TCRdb called the 5' RACE reads again in MiXCR, with one record for every CDR3 protein. The sample includes about 240,000 distinct CDR3 sequences, 3.6% of them seen just once. This clonotype was counted ten times or more. The antigen is unknown. Study-wide points: Few clonotypes appeared in both CD4 and CD8 compartments. The booster response re-showed most primary clones: 96% CD4, around 90% CD8. Abundant clonotypes from the bulk population could contaminate FACS-sorted repertoires.

The sequencing here drew on PBMCs, taken 15 days after the yellow fever booster vaccination. This receptor was identified in a man aged 18-30 years who received the YFV17D yellow fever vaccine. This chain joins TRBV7-2 and TRBJ1-3, with TRBD1 matching 7 bases. CDR3 sequence: CASSFRQGRNTIYF. Here the CDR3 DNA reads TGTGCCAGCAGCTTCCGACAGGGACGGAACACCATATATTTT. Variable domain in full (rest from reference TRBV7-2 and TRBJ1-3): GAGVSQSPSNKVTEKGKDVELRCDPISGHTALYWYRQSLGQGLEFLIYFQGNSAPDKSGLPSDRFSAERTGGSVSTLTIQRTQQEDSAVYLCASSFRQGRNTIYFGEGSWLTVV.